Presented here are 24 T cell receptor beta chains from one specimen sequenced in a study of regulatory T cells. The primer mix had 52 TRBV and 13 TRBJ primers. Generated by immunoSEQ multiplex PCR, the TCRdb table keeps only in-frame clones and is missing some. The repertoire holds 20,000 to 25,000 clones, with approximately 90% as singletons. These TCRs' antigens remain unknown. General study results and limits: Hydrophobic residues at CDR3 positions 6 and 7 were enriched in conventional CD4+ T cells of CD3G-deficient patients.

The sample taken for sequencing was conventional CD4+ T cells sorted from blood. The receptor source for this set is a child younger than 18 with CD3G deficiency.

Only a few counts were recorded for this clone. This chain links TRBV6-1 with TRBJ2-7, with 7 bases identical to TRBD1. Germline V CDR1 and CDR2: MNHNS, SASEGT. This CDR3 contains 14 residues. V was pared by 4 bases and J by 0 bases, with 3 bases of the junction left unmatched. The CDR3, as DNA: TGTGCCAGCAGTGGACAGGGTAGCTCCTACGAGCAGTACTTC. Protein product: CASSGQGSSYEQYF.

The rearrangement joins TRBV21-1 to TRBJ1-2. TRBV21-1 is noted as a pseudogene. The CDR3 spans 16 residues. The CDR3 sequence: CASSKGGQGPIYGYTF. CDR3 in DNA: TGTGCCAGCAGCAAAGGCGGGCAGGGACCCATCTATGGCTACACCTTC.

The V and J genes are TRBV5-1 and TRBJ2-1; D not certain. V was trimmed by 0 bases and J by 7 bases, leaving 14 bases between them. The CDR3 is made up of 15 amino acids. The germline V gene has CDR1 SGHRS and CDR2 YFSETQ. CDR3 sequence reads: CASSLALGRVNEQFF. Written as DNA, the CDR3 is TGCGCCAGCAGCTTGGCCTTAGGTAGGGTAAATGAGCAGTTCTTC.

A word on this clone: This specimen includes other DNA sequences encoding the same CDR3. The V call is TRBV5-1, the J call TRBJ2-7; unclear D gene. Trimming left V 0 bases short and J 10 bases short, with 14 bases between. The CDR3 extends over 13 amino acids. In germline, CDR1 is SGHRS, CDR2 YFSETQ. In nucleotides, the CDR3 is TGCGCCAGCAGCTTGGCCACCGATATGAAACAGTACTTC. Its protein product is CASSLATDMKQYF. The full variable domain, in which reference TRBV5-1 and TRBJ2-7 provide the parts outside the CDR3, is KAGVTQTPRYLIKTRGQQVTLSCSPISGHRSVSWYQQTPGQGLQFLFEYFSETQRNKGNFPGRFSGRQFSNSRSEMNVSTLELGDSALYLCASSLATDMKQYFGPGTRLTVT.

The genes are TRBV6-1 and TRBJ2-7; TRBD1 is a possible D gene (5 bases). Germline CDR1 reads MNHNS; CDR2 reads SASEGT. This CDR3 contains 15 residues. Trimming took off 10 bases at V and 0 bases at J, with 19 bases between the two ends. The CDR3 spells CATTNGATSSYEQYF. In DNA, the CDR3 is TGTGCCACCACAAATGGGGCAACTTCCTCCTACGAGCAGTACTTC.

The chain has TRBV7-8 and TRBJ2-1; 13 bases map to TRBD2. Germline V CDR1 and CDR2: SGHVS, FQNEAQ. The CDR3 is made up of 16 amino acids. Trimming took 5 bases from V and 7 from J; bases not matched to a gene: 8. In nucleotides, the CDR3 is TGTGCCAGCAGCACCCGGACTAGCGGGAGTTGGAATGAGCAGTTCTTC. As protein: CASSTRTSGSWNEQFF. The full variable domain, in which reference TRBV7-8 and TRBJ2-1 provide the parts outside the CDR3, is GAGVSQSPRYKVAKRGQDVALRCDPISGHVSLFWYQQALGQGPEFLTYFQNEAQLDKSGLPSDRFFAERPEGSVSTLKIQRTQQEDSAVYLCASSTRTSGSWNEQFFGPGTRLTVL.

The V and J genes are TRBV7-9 and TRBJ2-1; D possibly corresponds to TRBD2 (6 bases). Germline V gives CDR1 SEHNR, CDR2 FQNEAQ (reference sequence). Trimming stripped 1 base from V and 14 bases from J, with 9 bases between. The CDR3 extends over 11 amino acids. The CDR3 reads CASSLGEVEFF. Here the CDR3 DNA reads TGTGCCAGCAGCTTAGGGGAGGTTGAGTTCTTC.

The CDR3 region has the DNA TGTGCCAGCAGCCCAATTACAGGGGACTCCTACGAGCAGTACTTC. This codes for CASSPITGDSYEQYF. This rearrangement joins TRBV7-3 to TRBJ2-7, with 7 bases aligning to TRBD1. CDR1 and CDR2 (germline): SGHTA, FQGTGA. V lost 5 bases to trimming and J lost 0 bases; unmatched junction nucleotides: 7. This CDR3 contains 15 residues.

This chain connects TRBV6-1 to TRBJ2-3; D not certain. The CDR3 is made up of 15 amino acids. CDR1 is MNHNS and CDR2 is SASEGT in the germline V gene. The ends were cut back, 0 bases at V and 1 base at J, with 8 bases in the middle. CDR3 protein: CASSEAGWGTDTQYF. CDR3 nucleotide sequence: TGTGCCAGCAGTGAAGCGGGTTGGGGCACAGATACGCAGTATTTT.

V is TRBV7-9 and J is TRBJ1-1, with TRBD1 identical over 10 bases. The germline V gene encodes CDR1 SEHNR and CDR2 FQNEAQ (reference sequence). The CDR3 has 16 residues. V was clipped by 5 bases and J by 10 bases; unmatched bases: 16. CDR3 in DNA: TGTGCCAGCAGCCGACTCACCGGGACAGGGGAAAGCAGAGCTTTCTTT. This gives the protein CASSRLTGTGESRAFF.

The chain uses TRBV6-1 and TRBJ2-7; possible D gene TRBD1, 7 bases. V was cut by 4 bases and J by 2 bases, with 12 bases left in between. The CDR3 runs to 14 residues. Germline V gene data show CDR1 as MNHNS and CDR2 as SASEGT. The CDR3 DNA is TGTGCCAGCAGTGTCCAGGGGGGACCCTACGAGCAGTACTTC. This encodes CASSVQGGPYEQYF.

This rearrangement joins TRBV5-1 to TRBJ2-7; 7 bases align to TRBD2. In germline, CDR1 is SGHRS, CDR2 YFSETQ. The CDR3 consists of 14 residues. J gave up 3 bases and V 0 bases, and 3 bases lay outside the gene matches. CDR3 DNA sequence: TGCGCCAGCAGCTTGGACAGGACTAGCTACGAGCAGTACTTC. It is translated as CASSLDRTSYEQYF.

This chain uses TRBV28 with TRBJ2-3; 11 nucleotides line up with TRBD2. The length of the CDR3 is 15 residues. In germline, CDR1 is MDHEN, CDR2 SYDVKM. After removal of 4 bases from V and 8 bases from J, the junction contained 8 bases not matched to a gene. Here the CDR3 reads CASSSLAGVGGTQYF. The CDR3 nucleotides read TGTGCCAGCAGTTCACTAGCGGGAGTCGGGGGTACGCAGTATTTT. Drawing the rest from reference TRBV28 and TRBJ2-3, the complete variable domain is DVKVTQSSRYLVKRTGEKVFLECVQDMDHENMFWYRQDPGLGLRLIYFSYDVKMKEKGDIPEGYSVSREKKERFSLILESASTNQTSMYLCASSSLAGVGGTQYFGPGTRLTVL.

CDR3 DNA sequence: TGTGCCAGCAGCCACACCCGGGAGTACGAGCAGTACTTC. It yields the protein CASSHTREYEQYF. The chain recombines TRBV7-2 with TRBJ2-7; the D gene is possibly TRBD2 (6 bases). Germline values: CDR1 SGHTA, CDR2 FQGNSA. The V gene lost 5 bases and the J gene lost 4 bases, with 12 bases spanning the gap. The CDR3 consists of 13 residues.

The chain combines TRBV6-1 with TRBJ1-1; no clear D. V was cut by 4 bases and J by 0 bases, with 15 bases left in between. Germline CDR1 and CDR2: MNHNS and SASEGT. This CDR3 is 16 amino acids long. The CDR3, as DNA: TGTGCCAGCAGTGCTTACTCCCTCGAGGTGAACACTGAAGCTTTCTTT. The encoded protein is CASSAYSLEVNTEAFF.

The J gene is TRBJ1-1, the V gene TRBV7-2; D gene uncertain. The V and J ends lost 6 bases and 3 bases respectively, with 11 bases between them. This CDR3 contains 13 residues. CDR1 SGHTA and CDR2 FQGNSA come from the germline V gene. CDR3 sequence reads: CASRPDGHTEAFF. In DNA, the CDR3 is TGTGCCAGCAGACCCGACGGACACACTGAAGCTTTCTTT.

V and J are TRBV5-1 and TRBJ2-7, with D hard to call. CDR3 length equals 13 residues. V shed 4 bases and J shed 1 base, with 9 bases lying between them. Germline V gene data show CDR1 as SGHRS and CDR2 as YFSETQ. The CDR3 coding sequence is TGCGCCAGCAGCCATGATCCTTCCTACGAGCAGTACTTC. The encoded protein is CASSHDPSYEQYF.

The rearrangement links TRBV9 to TRBJ2-1; TRBD2 might be the D (6 bases). V was trimmed by 3 bases and J by 8 bases, leaving 15 bases between them. The CDR3 is 14 amino acids. CDR1 SGDLS and CDR2 YYNGEE come from the germline V gene. In DNA, the CDR3 is TGTGCCAGCAGCGCGGGAGCCTGGGTTGATGAGCAGTTCTTC. Amino acids: CASSAGAWVDEQFF.

V usage is TRBV28 and J usage is TRBJ2-7; maybe TRBD1 (6 bases). The CDR3 has 13 amino acids. V was cut by 6 bases and J by 4 bases, with 13 bases left in between. Germline V gives CDR1 MDHEN, CDR2 SYDVKM. The CDR3 sequence: CASRSRDKYEQYF. CDR3 nucleotide sequence: TGTGCCAGCAGGTCACGGGACAAATACGAGCAGTACTTC.

The genes are TRBV19 and TRBJ2-2; TRBD1 matches at 7 bases. J was trimmed by 5 bases and V by 2 bases; bases with no gene match: 11. The V gene's germline CDR1 is LNHDA and CDR2 SQIVND (reference sequence). The CDR3 extends over 17 amino acids. CDR3 sequence: CASSITTFYRGTGELFF. CDR3 nucleotides: TGTGCCAGTAGTATAACGACGTTCTACAGGGGAACCGGGGAGCTGTTTTTT.

The chain links TRBV18 to TRBJ2-7; D possibly corresponds to TRBD1 (5 bases). Germline V CDR1 and CDR2: KGHSH, LQKENI. The CDR3 is 13 amino acids. With 6 bases removed from V and 6 bases from J, the gap between germline ends came to 15 bases. The chain's CDR3 is CASSRDGTVEQYF. The CDR3 coding sequence is TGTGCCAGCTCCAGGGATGGAACGGTCGAGCAGTACTTC. The full variable domain, its missing parts supplied by reference TRBV18 and TRBJ2-7, is NAGVMQNPRHLVRRRGQEARLRCSPMKGHSHVYWYRQLPEEGLKFMVYLQKENIIDESGMPKERFSAEFPKEGPSILRIQQVVRGDSAAYFCASSRDGTVEQYFGPGTRLTVT.

The chain is built from TRBV6-1 and TRBJ1-2; TRBD1 is a possible D gene (5 bases). V lost 6 bases, J lost 4 bases, and 12 bases lay in between. The CDR3 runs 13 residues. Germline V gene data show CDR1 as MNHNS and CDR2 as SASEGT. The CDR3 region is CASRTGTAYGYTF. The CDR3 DNA is TGTGCCAGCAGAACCGGGACGGCCTATGGCTACACCTTC.

This clone occurred a few times. The J gene is TRBJ2-6, the V gene TRBV6-1, with D perhaps being TRBD1 or TRBD2 (5 bases each). Germline-derived CDR1 and CDR2 are MNHNS and SASEGT. The CDR3 extends over 19 amino acids. Trimming cost V 3 bases and J 0 bases, with 18 bases left between them. Here the CDR3 DNA reads TGTGCCAGCAGTGATTTTAGGGAGAGGGGTTTCTCTGGGGCCAACGTCCTGACTTTC. This encodes CASSDFRERGFSGANVLTF.

This sequence joins TRBV5-1 and TRBJ2-3; 14 nucleotides line up with TRBD2. The CDR3 loop spans 16 amino acids. The germline CDR1 and CDR2 sequences are SGHRS and YFSETQ. Germline trimming cut 4 bases from V and 5 bases from J; bases unmatched to any gene: 6. The CDR3 coding sequence is TGCGCCAGCAGCCAAGGACTAGCGGGAGGTAAAGATACGCAGTATTTT. It codes for CASSQGLAGGKDTQYF.